The 15 T cell receptor beta chains listed next were all sequenced from one sample in a study of T cells expressing NK-cell markers. Reprocessing the 5' RACE reads, TCRdb reports a single entry for every CDR3 protein and omits DNA. Its table records over 350,000 distinct CDR3 sequences. Material: blood T cells: a sorted CD56 or NKG2C T cell subset, CD4+ or CD8+ T cells, or bulk PBMC T cells (not recorded which). All receptors derive from a woman in her forties or fifties in good health.

The chain recombines TRBV29-1 with TRBJ1-2; TCRdb selects TRBD1, and the lack of DNA leaves this call unchecked. The CDR3 covers 14 residues. Germline values: CDR1 SQVTM, CDR2 ANQGSEA. The CDR3 spells CSAAGTLDHYGYTF.

This chain joins TRBV5-6 and TRBJ2-7. Germline V gene sequence: CDR1 SGHDT, CDR2 YYEEEE. The CDR3 covers 13 residues. The CDR3 here is CASSLAGGSEQYF. The whole variable domain, filled in from reference TRBV5-6 and TRBJ2-7, reads DAGVTQSPTHLIKTRGQQVTLRCSPKSGHDTVSWYQQALGQGPQFIFQYYEEEERQRGNFPDRFSGHQFPNYSSELNVNALLLGDSALYLCASSLAGGSEQYFGPGTRLTVT.

The CDR3 reads CASSIGTSYEQYF. The chain employs TRBV11-2 and TRBJ2-7; no DNA is available, so the TRBD2 call from TCRdb remains unchecked. CDR3 length equals 13 residues. The germline V gene has CDR1 SGHAT and CDR2 FQNNGV.

The genes are TRBV7-9 and TRBJ2-1; TCRdb gives TRBD2 as the D gene, but with no DNA this cannot be confirmed. The length of the CDR3 is 12 residues. Germline CDR1 is SEHNR and CDR2 is FQNEAQ (reference sequence). The CDR3 here is CASSHDSDEQFF.

This rearrangement joins TRBV28 to TRBJ2-7; lacking DNA, the TRBD2 call made by TCRdb goes unchecked. The CDR3 is 13 residues long. In germline, CDR1 is MDHEN, CDR2 SYDVKM. The chain's CDR3 is CASGSGGTYEQYF.

The chain recombines TRBV10-3 with TRBJ2-1; the D call of TRBD1 rests on TCRdb alone, since no DNA is present to check it. The germline V gene encodes CDR1 ENHRY and CDR2 SYGVKD. This CDR3 region has 15 residues. This CDR3 reads CAISTRGTGGNEQFF.

This chain joins TRBV5-1 and TRBJ2-7; without DNA, the TCRdb call of TRBD2 cannot be checked. Germline values: CDR1 SGHRS, CDR2 YFSETQ. The CDR3 consists of 15 residues. The CDR3: CASRGYGLSSYEQYF.

The gene calls are TRBV14 and TRBJ2-5; TCRdb's assignment of TRBD2 cannot be checked, as there is no DNA. The CDR3 covers 13 residues. Germline CDR1 reads SGHDN; CDR2 reads FVKESK. CDR3 region: CASSQVWRETQYF.

This chain uses TRBV6-5 with TRBJ2-4; TCRdb calls TRBD1, which cannot be checked without DNA. CDR3 size: 13 residues. Germline CDR1 reads MNHEY; CDR2 reads SVGAGI. CDR3 sequence: CASSPTGRGIQYF.

The chain combines TRBV12-3 or TRBV12-4 with TRBJ1-5; TCRdb gives TRBD1 as the D gene, but with no DNA this cannot be confirmed. The length of the CDR3 is 16 residues. The CDR3 sequence is CASSLGGDRSNQPQHF.

The chain has TRBV3-1 and TRBJ2-3. CDR3 length equals 16 residues. CDR1 is LGHDT, CDR2 YNNKEL, per germline (reference sequence). Here the CDR3 reads CASSQEREYYTDTQYF.

This chain joins TRBV5-1 and TRBJ2-2; TCRdb calls TRBD1, which cannot be checked without DNA. CDR1 is SGHRS and CDR2 is YFSETQ in the germline V gene. The CDR3 spans 19 residues. The CDR3 is CASSRKTHRTGDNTGELFF.

The V gene is TRBV29-1, the J gene TRBJ2-3; as DNA is missing, the TRBD1 call by TCRdb cannot be tested. Germline V gene sequence: CDR1 SQVTM, CDR2 ANQGSEA. The CDR3 contains 12 residues. This CDR3 reads CSVRSGADTQYF.

The V and J genes are TRBV9 and TRBJ2-1. The germline CDR1 and CDR2 sequences are SGDLS and YYNGEE. The CDR3 contains 15 residues. CDR3 amino acids: CASSVLSNTDNEQFF.

The chain couples TRBV11-2 to TRBJ1-5. This CDR3 region has 15 residues. Germline V gene lookup returns CDR1 SGHAT and CDR2 FQNNGV. The CDR3 protein is CASSLDGGGNQPQHF.